This TCR beta chain was retrieved from a study of shared clonotypes between healthy human individuals (dated by TCRdb to 2018 to 2021). With regard to the full study: Three men and two women, aged 18 to 49 years, made up the cohort. Blood TCR repertoires of roughly five healthy adults were deeply sequenced to estimate repertoire size and the extent of clonotype sharing between individuals. Libraries were prepared and TCR repertoires were sequenced by different laboratories using diverse techniques, in order to increase sequencing depth and limit assay-specific biases. Between about 0.94 and 8.9 billion PBMCs per donor were obtained by leukapheresis.

Using the deep immunoSEQ assay, multiplex PCR amplified TCR CDR3 regions from genomic DNA. Genomic DNA extracted from each cell subset was distributed evenly over all wells of several immunoSEQ 96-well plates, and each plate served as one replicate. Each replicate PCR for unsorted PBMC received roughly 300 ng genomic DNA, equal to about 30,000 T cell genomes. Ten immunoSEQ deep assay plates were used to sequence the unsorted PBMC genomic DNA. Purified libraries were measured with a Qubit 3.0 fluorometer, size-checked on a Bioanalyzer 2100, and measured again with the KAPA Library Quantification kit. Every immunoSEQ 96-well plate was sequenced on a separate single-read 150-cycle Illumina NextSeq 550 flow cell. The authors' pipeline ran thus. Because the immunoSEQ output included only junctional sequences and no quality scores, the filtering could not be the same as the filtering used for full-length reads. Sequences were annotated with PyIR, a Python wrapper for IgBLAST v1.9, using IMGT germline references to assign V/J genes and CDR3. Any read was removed if the V/J assignment was weak (E-value above 1e-6), the CDR3 was missing, or the read contained stop codons, out-of-frame junctions, or ambiguous translated residues. V3J clonotypes were defined by identical inferred V gene, J gene, and CDR3 amino acid sequence. The percentage overlap between two repertoires was calculated by dividing the number of shared unique clonotypes by the size of the smaller repertoire. Repertoire richness was assessed with RTK rarefaction, the Chao1 estimator, and Recon v2.1 estimates of unobserved clonotypes. TCRdb holds this immuneACCESS table with in-frame rearrangements only. Some clones are missing; in checked studies, unresolved V genes explain under half, and the rest has no known cause. The V and J calls and clone size were taken over from that table, and D and trimming were inferred from the DNA. Here the sample has about 490,000 clones; 79% occur a single time. The biggest ten clones account for 10% to 15% of the sample.

The germline V and J ends show losses of 5 bases and 3 bases respectively, and no gene match explains 6 bases of the junction. From the germline V gene, CDR1 is MNHGY and CDR2 is SAAAGT. Measured from the cysteine to the phenylalanine, the CDR3 is 15 residues long. Just CDR3 DNA is preserved here, 45 bases in frame from base 1. In the case of this clone: No cognate antigen has been identified for it. No per-base quality is available; no much larger clone lies one base away.

On the study overall, not on this receptor specifically: The small number of donors limited the genetic and exposure-history diversity represented. Sampling was restricted to blood, and TCR repertoires in tissues likely differ from the TCR repertoires found in blood. Based on pairwise subsampling, the degree of clonotype sharing among donors was expected to be affected by sequencing depth.

Healthy HIV-negative adults with no recently reported acute infections or vaccinations were included as donors. Every donor was a Caucasian adult residing in Nashville, Tennessee, USA. In the unsorted samples, 85 million to 100 million PBMCs were counted, and genomic DNA was extracted using the QIAamp DNA Blood Mini kit. Blood was collected by leukapheresis, and PBMCs were isolated by Ficoll-Histopaque density gradient centrifugation and then cryopreserved in liquid nitrogen vapor phase. This chain is built from TRBV6-8 and TRBJ2-7, with 11 junctional bases fitting TRBD2. Material for sequencing was PBMCs. This receptor was identified in a woman in her forties in good health. Some clones in this sample may be carry-over from other donors' samples. The nucleotides are TGTGCCAGCAGTCGTCTAGCGGGAGGTCTCTACGAGCAGTACTTC. Its translation is CASSRLAGGLYEQYF.